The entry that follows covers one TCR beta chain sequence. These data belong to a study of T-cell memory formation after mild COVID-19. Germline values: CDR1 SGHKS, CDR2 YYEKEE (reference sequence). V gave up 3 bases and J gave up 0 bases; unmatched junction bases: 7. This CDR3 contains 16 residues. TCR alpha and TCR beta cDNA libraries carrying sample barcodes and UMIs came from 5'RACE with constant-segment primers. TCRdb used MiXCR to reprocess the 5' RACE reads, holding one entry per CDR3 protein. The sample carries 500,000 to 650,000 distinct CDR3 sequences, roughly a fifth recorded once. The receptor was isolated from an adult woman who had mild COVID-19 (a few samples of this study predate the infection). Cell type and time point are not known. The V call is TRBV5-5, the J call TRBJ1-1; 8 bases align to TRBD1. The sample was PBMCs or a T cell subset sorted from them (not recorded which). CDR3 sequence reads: CASSSGRGRVNTEAFF. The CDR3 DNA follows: TGTGCCAGCAGCTCGGGCAGGGGGCGAGTGAACACTGAAGCTTTCTTT.